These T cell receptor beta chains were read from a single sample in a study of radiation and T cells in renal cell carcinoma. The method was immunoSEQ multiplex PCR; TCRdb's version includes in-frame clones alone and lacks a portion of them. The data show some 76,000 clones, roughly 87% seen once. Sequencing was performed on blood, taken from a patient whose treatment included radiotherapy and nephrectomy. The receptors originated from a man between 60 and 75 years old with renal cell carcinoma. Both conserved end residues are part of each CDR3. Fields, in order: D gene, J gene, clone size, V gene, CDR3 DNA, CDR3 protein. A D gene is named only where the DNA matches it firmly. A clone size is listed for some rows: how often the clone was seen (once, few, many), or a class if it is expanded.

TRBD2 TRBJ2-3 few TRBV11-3 TGTGCCAGCAGCCCCGGACTAGCCACAGATACGCAGTATTTT CASSPGLATDTQYF
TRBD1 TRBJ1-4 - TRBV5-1 TGCGCCAGCAGCCAAGGACAGGGGAGGGATGAAAAACTGTTTTTT CASSQGQGRDEKLFF
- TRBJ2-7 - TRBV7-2 TGTGCCAGCAGCTTAGGGCGGGCGGGGGCTAGCGGTTCCTACGAGCAGTACTTC CASSLGRAGASGSYEQYF
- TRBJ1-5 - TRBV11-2 TGTGCCAGCAGCTTAGATCCTGGGGCTAGCAATCAGCCCCAGCATTTT CASSLDPGASNQPQHF
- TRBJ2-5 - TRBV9 TGTGCCAGCAGCGTATCACAGGGAGGCCAAGAGACCCAGTACTTC CASSVSQGGQETQYF
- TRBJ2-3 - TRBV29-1 TGCAGCGTTGGGAGGTCGGAGGACTCCTTCACAGATACGCAGTATTTT CSVGRSEDSFTDTQYF
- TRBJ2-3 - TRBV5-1 TGCGCCAGCAGCAGGGAAGACCCGACCACAGATACGCAGTATTTT CASSREDPTTDTQYF
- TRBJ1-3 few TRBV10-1 TGCGCCAGCAGTGAGTCTGGACCGCCTGGAAACACCATATATTTT CASSESGPPGNTIYF
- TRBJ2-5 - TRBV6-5 TGTGCCAGCAGTTACTCAACGGGCGGTGGAGAGACCCAGTACTTC CASSYSTGGGETQYF
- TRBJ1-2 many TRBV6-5 TGTGCCAGCAGCTTCCTCGGGACGGACTATGGCTACACCTTC CASSFLGTDYGYTF
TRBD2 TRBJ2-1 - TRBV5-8 TGTGCCAGCAGCTTGATGGGACTAGATGTTGAGCAGTTCTTC CASSLMGLDVEQFF
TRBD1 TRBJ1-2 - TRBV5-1 TGCGCCAGCAGCCCCGGACAGGGTAACTATGGCTACACCTTC CASSPGQGNYGYTF
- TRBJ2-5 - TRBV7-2 TGTGCCAGCAGCCCAACCGAAGAGACCCAGTACTTC CASSPTEETQYF
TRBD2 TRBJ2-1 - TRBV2 TGTGCCAGCACAAGGGCGGGAGGGCGGTATGAGCAGTTCTTC CASTRAGGRYEQFF
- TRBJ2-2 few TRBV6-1 TGTGCCAGCAGTGAACTAGCCGGGAACACCGGGGAGCTGTTTTTT CASSELAGNTGELFF
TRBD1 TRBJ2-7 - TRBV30 TGTGCCTGGAGTGTGGACAGGGCCTACGAGCAGTACTTC CAWSVDRAYEQYF
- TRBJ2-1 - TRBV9 TGTGCCAGCAGCGCTTCCGAAGGATGGAATGAGCAGTTCTTC CASSASEGWNEQFF
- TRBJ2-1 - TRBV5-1 TGCGCCAGTGGGACTTCCCCCTACAATGAGCAGTTCTTC CASGTSPYNEQFF
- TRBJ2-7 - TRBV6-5 TGTGCCAGCAGGAGGACTCCGGGTCGCGAGCAGTACTTC CASRRTPGREQYF
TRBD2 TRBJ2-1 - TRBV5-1 TGCGCCAGCAGCTCCCAGCCAGCGGGAGGAGACAATGAGCAGTTCTTC CASSSQPAGGDNEQFF
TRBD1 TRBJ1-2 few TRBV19 TGTGCCAGTAGTGAAGAGGACAGGGACTATGGCTACACCTTC CASSEEDRDYGYTF
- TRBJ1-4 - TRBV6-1 TGTGCCAGCACGTCGGGGGCGATGGAAAAACTGTTTTTT CASTSGAMEKLFF
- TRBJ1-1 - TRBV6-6 TGTGCCAGCAGTCCGACAGGTTCCGTGAGCACTGAAGCTTTCTTT CASSPTGSVSTEAFF
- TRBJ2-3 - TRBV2 TGTGCCAGGATAAGGACGGTCGCAGATACGCAGTATTTT CARIRTVADTQYF
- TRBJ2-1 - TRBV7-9 TGTGCCAGCAGACAGGCCCGTAGTACCTACAATGAGCAGTTCTTC CASRQARSTYNEQFF
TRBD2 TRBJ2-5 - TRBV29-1 TGCAGCGTTGACACTAGCGGGAGCGGGGAGACCCAGTACTTC CSVDTSGSGETQYF
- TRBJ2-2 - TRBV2 TGTGCCAGCAGCAGAAGGGGACCCGGGGAGCTGTTTTTT CASSRRGPGELFF
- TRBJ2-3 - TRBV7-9 TGTGCCAGCAGCCAATCCGAAGATACGCAGTATTTT CASSQSEDTQYF
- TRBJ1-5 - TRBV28 TGTGCCAGTTTAGGAAGGGGTAAGCCCCAGCATTTT CASLGRGKPQHF
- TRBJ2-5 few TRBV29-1 TGCAGCGTTGACGGATGGGGTGAAGAGGGCCAAGAGACCCAGTACTTC CSVDGWGEEGQETQYF
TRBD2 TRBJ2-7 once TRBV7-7 TGTGCCAGCAGCCCTCTAGCGGGAGGGCCCTACGAGCAGTACTTC CASSPLAGGPYEQYF
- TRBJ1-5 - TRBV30 TGTGCCTGGGGTGAAACAACGGAGCCCCAGCATTTT CAWGETTEPQHF
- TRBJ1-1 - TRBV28 TGTGCCAGCAGGTTTTCTAAAGACAACACTGAAGCTTTCTTT CASRFSKDNTEAFF
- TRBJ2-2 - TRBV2 TGTGCCAGGTCCGGCCCCGGGGAGCTGTTTTTT CARSGPGELFF
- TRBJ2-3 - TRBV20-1 TGCAGTGCTGAGGGCACAGATACGCAGTATTTT CSAEGTDTQYF
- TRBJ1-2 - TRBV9 TGTGCCAGCAGCGTAGTTTTGGACCGACAGGTTTTGGACTATGGCTACACCTTC CASSVVLDRQVLDYGYTF
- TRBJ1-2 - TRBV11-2 TGTGCCAGCAGCTTAGGCAGAACCAAAAACTATGGCTACACCTTC CASSLGRTKNYGYTF
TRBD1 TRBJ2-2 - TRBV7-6 TGTGCCAGCAGACGCCAGGGGGCCGGCGGGGAGCTGTTTTTT CASRRQGAGGELFF
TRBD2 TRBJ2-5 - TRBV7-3 TGTGCCAGCAGCCGAGCGGGAGGGCCGGGGGAGACCCAGTACTTC CASSRAGGPGETQYF
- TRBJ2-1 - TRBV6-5 TGTGCCAGCAGTACCCCAGGGTCCAATGAGCAGTTCTTC CASSTPGSNEQFF
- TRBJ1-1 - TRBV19 TGTGCCAGCGGGGCCAGAACTGAAGCTTTCTTT CASGARTEAFF
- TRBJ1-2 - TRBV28 TGTGCCAGCACCACTCAACCCCAGGGAAACTATGGCTACACCTTC CASTTQPQGNYGYTF
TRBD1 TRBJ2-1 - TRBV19 TGTGCCAGTAGTTTCACCGGGACAGCCGAGCAGTTCTTC CASSFTGTAEQFF
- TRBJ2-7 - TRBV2 TGTGCCAGCTGCCCACGAGAGCTCTCCTACGAGCAGTACTTC CASCPRELSYEQYF
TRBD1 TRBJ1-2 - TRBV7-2 TGTGCCAGCAGCCGCACTCCGGGACAGGGTTACTATGGCTACACCTTC CASSRTPGQGYYGYTF
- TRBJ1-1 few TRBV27 TGTGCCAGCAGTTTGCTCATCAGGGGTGAGGCTTTCTTT CASSLLIRGEAFF
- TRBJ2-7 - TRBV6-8 TGTGCCAGCAGTTCCGCTGGCGGGTCCTACGAGCAGTACTTC CASSSAGGSYEQYF
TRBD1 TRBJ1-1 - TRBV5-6 TGTGCCAGCAGAAATGACAGGGTGAGGGGGAACACTGAAGCTTTCTTT CASRNDRVRGNTEAFF
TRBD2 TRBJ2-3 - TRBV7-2 TGTGCCAGCAGCTTAATGGGATTTAGCGGGACGCCCCCGCCCTTT CASSLMGFSGTPPPF
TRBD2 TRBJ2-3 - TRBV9 TGTGCCAGCAGCTTCGGACTAGCGGGAGAAGCAGATACGCAGTATTTT CASSFGLAGEADTQYF
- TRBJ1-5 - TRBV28 TGTGCCAGCAGTCAGGGCGTTCAGCCCCAGCATTTT CASSQGVQPQHF
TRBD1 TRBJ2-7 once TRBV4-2 TGTGCCAGCAGCCTATCGGACAGGGCGACCTACGAGCAGTACTTC CASSLSDRATYEQYF
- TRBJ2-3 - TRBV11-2 TGTGCCAGCAGCATCCAGGGGCCTACGCAGTATTTT CASSIQGPTQYF
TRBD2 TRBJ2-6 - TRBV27 TGTGCCAGCAGTTTATTCTCAGCCACTAGCGGTTCCTCTGGGGCCAACGTCCTGACTTTC CASSLFSATSGSSGANVLTF
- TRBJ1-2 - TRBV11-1 TGTGCCAGCAGCTTAGTCGGGACTGCTAACTATGGCTACACCTTC CASSLVGTANYGYTF
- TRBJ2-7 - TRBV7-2 TGTGCCAGCAGCCCCGGTGCCCGCGGGGCGGGACCTACCTACGAGCAGTACTTC CASSPGARGAGPTYEQYF
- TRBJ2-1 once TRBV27 TGTGCCAGCAGTCCGCGGGGATTCTCCTACAATGAGCAGTTCTTC CASSPRGFSYNEQFF